The entry that follows covers one TCR beta chain sequence. Which antigen it targets is not known. No per-base quality is available; no much larger clone lies one base away. The time point label, read with the paper, signifies: baseline before first vaccination. The vaccinee samples were drawn from two UK trials, COV001 and COV002, one of which was a single-blind randomized controlled phase 2/3 trial testing AZD1222 (ChAdOx1 nCoV-19) in healthy adults. For TCRbeta chain sequencing, PBMC samples were collected from trial participants at day 0 and at day 28 after the second dose. This entry comes from a study of T cell responses to AZD1222 COVID-19 vaccine (dated by TCRdb to about 2021). Study-wide context: AZD1222 recipients whose second dose came at about 4 weeks and those whose second dose came at about 12 weeks were combined into one group, since spike-specific TCR depth and breadth did not differ between the two schedules. A total of 233 trial participants underwent TCR sequencing, of whom roughly 210 had received two doses of AZD1222 and around 25 had received two doses of the MenACWY control vaccine. Trial participants were enrolled by age into 18-55, 56-69 and 70-plus year subgroups, with roughly 160, 29 and 62 TCR-sequenced participants respectively.

The CDR3 regions of human TCRbeta chains were analyzed by immunosequencing. In the original analysis: TCRs in the repertoires were matched against a reference library of SARS-CoV-2-specific TCRs that had been generated with the MIRA antigen-specificity platform. Breadth meant the fraction of unique TCRs that were SARS-CoV-2-associated, whereas depth meant the fraction of total T cells that were SARS-CoV-2-associated. Using the MIRA data, each spike-specific TCR was mapped to the spike region that the TCR reacts to and placed in a CD4 or CD8 class. Log10-transformed breadth and depth values were compared by one-way ANOVA with Sidak's multiple comparisons tests. The table was pulled from immuneACCESS by TCRdb, which kept in-frame rearrangements only. Such tables lose some clones; where checked, under half of the loss comes from unresolved V genes, and the rest has no known cause. V and J calls and clone size follow that table, whereas D and trimming were derived from the DNA. The table for this sample lists about 130,000 clones; 90% to 95% of them were counted only once. The biggest ten clones account for approximately 2% of the sample.

For CDR1 and CDR2, the germline V gene (reference sequence) lists MNHEY and SMNVEV. V is reduced by 0 bases and J by 5 bases, leaving a spacing of 10 bases between them. Its CDR3 holds 14 amino acids, cysteine through phenylalanine. The read is trimmed to its CDR3 DNA, 42 bases read in frame from base 1. The paper's findings and limits, for the study overall: The 56-69-year group was small, and its depth increase did not reach significance, likely because of low power. After two AZD1222 doses, spike-specific TCR breadth and depth were significantly higher than at day 0 and than in MenACWY recipients. Most participants were white British and females outnumbered males, and the authors suggested that clonal diversity may have been underestimated. Vaccine-associated CD4 TCRs spanned the whole spike protein, with dominant responses in regions 160-218 and 743-854. No day 14 peak-response samples were available, so repertoires were characterized only after the peak T cell response. Reportedly, almost half of the unique spike-specific TCRs recognized epitopes lying outside the regions that are mutated in the B.1.351 and B.1.1.7 variants. Only six or seven AZD1222 recipients were SARS-CoV-2 seropositive at baseline, limiting conclusions about previously exposed vaccinees.

This sample comprised peripheral blood, obtained on day 0 of AZD1222 vaccination. The source is an adult in good health. The rearranged chain carries TRBV27 and TRBJ1-2, with the D gene not confidently named. The nucleotide sequence is TGTGCCAGCAGTTTATCCCCGGGAGAATATGGCTACACCTTC. Protein translation: CASSLSPGEYGYTF.